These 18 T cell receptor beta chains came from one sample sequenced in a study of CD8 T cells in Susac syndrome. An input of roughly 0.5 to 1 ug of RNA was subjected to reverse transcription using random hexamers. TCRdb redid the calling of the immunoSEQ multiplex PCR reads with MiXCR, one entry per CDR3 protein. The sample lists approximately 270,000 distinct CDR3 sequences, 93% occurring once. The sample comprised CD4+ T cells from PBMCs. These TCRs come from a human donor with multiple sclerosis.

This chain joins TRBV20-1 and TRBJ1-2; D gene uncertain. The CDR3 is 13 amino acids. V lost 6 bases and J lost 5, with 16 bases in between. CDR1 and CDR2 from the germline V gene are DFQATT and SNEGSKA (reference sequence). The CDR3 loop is CSASGQAGYGYTF. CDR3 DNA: TGCAGTGCCTCCGGGCAGGCTGGGTATGGCTACACCTTC.

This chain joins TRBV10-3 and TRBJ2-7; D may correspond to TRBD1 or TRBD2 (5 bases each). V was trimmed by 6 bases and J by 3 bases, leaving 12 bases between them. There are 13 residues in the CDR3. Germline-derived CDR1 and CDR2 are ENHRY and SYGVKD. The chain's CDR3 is CAIRRVGDYEQYF. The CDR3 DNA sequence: TGTGCCATCAGGAGGGTGGGGGACTACGAGCAGTACTTC.

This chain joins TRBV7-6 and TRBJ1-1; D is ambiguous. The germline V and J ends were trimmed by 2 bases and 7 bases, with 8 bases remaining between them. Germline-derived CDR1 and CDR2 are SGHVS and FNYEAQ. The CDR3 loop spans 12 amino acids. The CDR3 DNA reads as TGTGCCAGCAGCTTATTTGGGAGTGAAGCTTTCTTT. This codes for CASSLFGSEAFF.

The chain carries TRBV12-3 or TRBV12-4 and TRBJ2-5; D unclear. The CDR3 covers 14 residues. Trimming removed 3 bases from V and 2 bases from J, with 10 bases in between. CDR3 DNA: TGTGCCAGCAGTTTGTTGGGGTCTCAAGAGACCCAGTACTTC. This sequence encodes CASSLLGSQETQYF.

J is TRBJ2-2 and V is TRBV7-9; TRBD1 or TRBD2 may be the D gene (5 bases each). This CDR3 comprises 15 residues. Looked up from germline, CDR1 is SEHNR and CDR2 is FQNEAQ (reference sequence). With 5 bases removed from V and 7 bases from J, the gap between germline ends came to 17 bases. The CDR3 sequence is CASSPSWGMNGELFF. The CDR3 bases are TGTGCCAGCAGCCCATCGTGGGGGATGAACGGGGAGCTGTTTTTT.

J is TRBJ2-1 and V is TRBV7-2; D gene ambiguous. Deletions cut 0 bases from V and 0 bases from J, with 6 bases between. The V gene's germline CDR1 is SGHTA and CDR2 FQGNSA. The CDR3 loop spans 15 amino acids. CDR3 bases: TGTGCCAGCAGCTTAGCCATGAGCTCCTACAATGAGCAGTTCTTC. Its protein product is CASSLAMSSYNEQFF. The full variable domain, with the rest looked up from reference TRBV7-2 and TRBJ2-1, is GAGVSQSPSNKVTEKGKDVELRCDPISGHTALYWYRQSLGQGLEFLIYFQGNSAPDKSGLPSDRFSAERTGGSVSTLTIQRTQQEDSAVYLCASSLAMSSYNEQFFGPGTRLTVL.

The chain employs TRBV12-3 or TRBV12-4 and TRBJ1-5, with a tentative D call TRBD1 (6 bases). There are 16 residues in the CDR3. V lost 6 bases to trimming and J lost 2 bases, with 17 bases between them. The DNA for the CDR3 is TGTGCCAGCAGCCTGTCCCGTCGACAGGGCAATCAGCCCCAGCATTTT. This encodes CASSLSRRQGNQPQHF.

This CDR3 is CATSDLRGTLETQYF. Here the CDR3 DNA reads TGTGCCACCAGTGATTTGAGAGGGACCCTAGAGACCCAGTACTTC. This sequence joins TRBV24-1 and TRBJ2-5; D is perhaps TRBD1 or TRBD2 (5 bases each). This CDR3 has 15 amino acids. V was cut by 0 bases and J by 4 bases, with 11 bases left in between. The germline V gene has CDR1 KGHDR and CDR2 SFDVKD.

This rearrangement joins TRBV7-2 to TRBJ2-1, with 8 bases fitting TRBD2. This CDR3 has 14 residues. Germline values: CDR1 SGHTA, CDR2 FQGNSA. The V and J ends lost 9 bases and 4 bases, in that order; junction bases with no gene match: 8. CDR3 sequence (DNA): TGTGCCAGTCTAGGGCAGCGGGAGTACAATGAGCAGTTCTTC. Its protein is CASLGQREYNEQFF.

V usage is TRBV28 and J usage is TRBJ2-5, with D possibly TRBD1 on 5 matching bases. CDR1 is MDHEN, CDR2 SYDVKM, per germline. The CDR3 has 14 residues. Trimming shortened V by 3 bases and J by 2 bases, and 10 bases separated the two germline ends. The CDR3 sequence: CASSFLDSQETQYF. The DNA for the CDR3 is TGTGCCAGCAGTTTCCTCGACAGTCAAGAGACCCAGTACTTC. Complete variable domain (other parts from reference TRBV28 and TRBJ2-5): DVKVTQSSRYLVKRTGEKVFLECVQDMDHENMFWYRQDPGLGLRLIYFSYDVKMKEKGDIPEGYSVSREKKERFSLILESASTNQTSMYLCASSFLDSQETQYFGPGTRLLVL.

CDR3 DNA: TGTGCCAGCAGCGTAGATGGGGCGGGAGGGCTTAGAAATGAGCAGTTCTTC. Amino acids: CASSVDGAGGLRNEQFF. The chain uses TRBV9 and TRBJ2-1; 9 positions agree with TRBD2. The V segment lost 0 bases and the J segment 7 bases; nucleotides outside the gene matches: 11. CDR1 SGDLS and CDR2 YYNGEE come from the germline V gene. The CDR3 runs 17 residues.

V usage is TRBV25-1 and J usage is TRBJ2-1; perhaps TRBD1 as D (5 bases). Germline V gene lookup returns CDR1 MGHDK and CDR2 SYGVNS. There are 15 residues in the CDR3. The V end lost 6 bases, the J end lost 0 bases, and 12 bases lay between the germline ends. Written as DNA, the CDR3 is TGTGCCAGCAGCCAGACAGTCAACTCCTACAATGAGCAGTTCTTC. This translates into CASSQTVNSYNEQFF.

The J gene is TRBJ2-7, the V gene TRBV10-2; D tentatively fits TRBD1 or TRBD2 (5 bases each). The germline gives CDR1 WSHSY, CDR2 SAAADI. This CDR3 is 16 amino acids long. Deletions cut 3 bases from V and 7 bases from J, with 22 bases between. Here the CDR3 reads CASSDPAGPRGLEQYF. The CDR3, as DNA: TGCGCCAGCAGTGACCCCGCTGGTCCGAGGGGCCTGGAGCAGTACTTC.

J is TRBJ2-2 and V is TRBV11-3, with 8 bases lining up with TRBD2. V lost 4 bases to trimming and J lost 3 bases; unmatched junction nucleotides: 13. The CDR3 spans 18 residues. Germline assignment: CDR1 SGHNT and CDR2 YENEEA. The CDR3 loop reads CASSSTRWEREHTGELFF. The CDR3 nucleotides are TGTGCCAGCAGCTCGACCCGGTGGGAGCGGGAGCACACCGGGGAGCTGTTTTTT.

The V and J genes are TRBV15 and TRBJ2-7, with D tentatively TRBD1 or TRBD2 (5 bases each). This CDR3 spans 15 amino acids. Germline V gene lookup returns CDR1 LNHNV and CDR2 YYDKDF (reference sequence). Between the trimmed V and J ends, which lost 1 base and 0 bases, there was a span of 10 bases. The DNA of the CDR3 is TGTGCCACCAGCAGAGGGGACGGATACTCCTACGAGCAGTACTTC. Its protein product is CATSRGDGYSYEQYF.

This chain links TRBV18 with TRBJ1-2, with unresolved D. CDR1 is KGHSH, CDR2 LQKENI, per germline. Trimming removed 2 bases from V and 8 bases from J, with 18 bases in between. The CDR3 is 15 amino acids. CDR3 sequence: CASSPEQTMGRGYTF. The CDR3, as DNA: TGTGCCAGCTCACCAGAACAGACGATGGGTCGGGGCTACACCTTC.

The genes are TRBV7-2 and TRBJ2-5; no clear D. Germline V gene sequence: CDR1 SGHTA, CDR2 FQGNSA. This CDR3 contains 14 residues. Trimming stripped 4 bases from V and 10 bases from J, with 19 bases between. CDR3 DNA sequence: TGTGCCAGCAGCTCCGAGATTCCAAACGGTGGCCAGTACTTC. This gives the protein CASSSEIPNGGQYF. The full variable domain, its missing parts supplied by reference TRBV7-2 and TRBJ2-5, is GAGVSQSPSNKVTEKGKDVELRCDPISGHTALYWYRQSLGQGLEFLIYFQGNSAPDKSGLPSDRFSAERTGGSVSTLTIQRTQQEDSAVYLCASSSEIPNGGQYFGPGTRLLVL.

CDR3 protein: CASSFVGLGQPQHF. Written as DNA, the CDR3 is TGTGCCAGCAGTTTCGTGGGGTTGGGTCAGCCCCAGCATTTT. The chain employs TRBV28 and TRBJ1-5, with D unclear. The germline CDR1 and CDR2 sequences are MDHEN and SYDVKM. The length of the CDR3 is 14 residues. The V end lost 3 bases, the J end lost 6 bases, and 12 bases lay between the germline ends.